Following are 24 T cell receptor beta chains from one sample sequenced in a study of T cell changes during pregnancy in multiple sclerosis. Method: immunoSEQ multiplex PCR; TCRdb's copy keeps in-frame clones and lacks some. In the table there are approximately 60,000 clones, approximately 89% of which are singletons. The sequencing used peripheral blood, collected after pregnancy. The receptors derive from a female donor in good health, enrolled as a control in a pregnancy study.

The chain uses TRBV7-6 and TRBJ2-3, with D hard to call. V lost 5 bases to trimming and J lost 5 bases, with 11 bases between them. Germline V gives CDR1 SGHVS, CDR2 FNYEAQ. The CDR3 has 13 amino acids. In DNA form, the CDR3 reads TGTGCCAGCAGCCCCACCCGACAAGATACGCAGTATTTT. Protein sequence: CASSPTRQDTQYF.

This clone was recorded only once. This sequence joins TRBV25-1 and TRBJ1-4, with D hard to call. The CDR3 is made up of 13 amino acids. Germline CDR1 reads MGHDK; CDR2 reads SYGVNS. V was clipped by 3 bases and J by 3 bases, with 5 bases between them. The CDR3 sequence is CASSDLANEKLFF. The CDR3 coding sequence is TGTGCCAGCAGTGATCTAGCTAATGAAAAACTGTTTTTT.

This clone was seen just once. J is TRBJ1-1 and V is TRBV5-5; TRBD1 aligns across 8 bases. The CDR3 consists of 15 residues. V trimming: 4 bases; J trimming: 3 bases; junction bases outside the gene matches: 8. Germline-derived CDR1 and CDR2 are SGHKS and YYEKEE (reference sequence). In nucleotides, the CDR3 is TGTGCCAGCAGCGCCCAGGGGGCGGCGGACACTGAAGCTTTCTTT. Its translation: CASSAQGAADTEAFF.

The V call is TRBV19, the J call TRBJ2-4, with D tentatively TRBD2 (6 bases). The CDR3 loop spans 15 amino acids. Between the trimmed V and J ends, which lost 6 bases and 3 bases, there was a span of 15 bases. Looked up from germline, CDR1 is LNHDA and CDR2 is SQIVND (reference sequence). The chain's CDR3 is CASRYGGSNKNIQYF. In DNA form, the CDR3 reads TGTGCCAGTAGGTATGGGGGGTCAAACAAAAACATTCAGTACTTC.

This clone occurred once. The chain has TRBV28 and TRBJ2-3; D perhaps matches TRBD1 (5 bases). Trimming stripped 3 bases from V and 5 bases from J, with 15 bases between. The CDR3 spans 15 residues. The germline V gene has CDR1 MDHEN and CDR2 SYDVKM. The CDR3: CASSLGDSPGDTQYF. The CDR3 nucleotides read TGTGCCAGCAGTTTGGGCGACAGCCCAGGAGATACGCAGTATTTT.

CDR3 in DNA: TGTGCCAGCAGTGGGGCAGGGGGCGGAGACGAGCAGTACTTC. It yields the protein CASSGAGGGDEQYF. The chain links TRBV6-5 to TRBJ2-7; 8 bases fit TRBD1. The length of the CDR3 is 14 residues. Germline V lookup: CDR1 MNHEY, CDR2 SVGAGI. The J segment lost 5 bases and the V segment lost 5 bases, leaving 8 bases of the junction unmatched.

The CDR3 region has the DNA TGCGCCAGCAGCCCTCAAGGGGCTTTTAACCTAGCCAAAAACATTCAGTACTTC. Its translation is CASSPQGAFNLAKNIQYF. The chain carries TRBV4-1 and TRBJ2-4, with D maybe TRBD1 (5 bases). V gave up 4 bases and J gave up 0 bases, with 19 bases separating them. The V gene's germline CDR1 is MGHRA and CDR2 YSYEKL. The CDR3 contains 18 residues.

This chain uses TRBV2 with TRBJ2-3; a weak D match, TRBD2 (6 bases). The CDR3 is 17 residues long. In germline, CDR1 is SNHLY, CDR2 FYNNEI. Between the trimmed V and J ends, which lost 4 bases and 2 bases, there was a span of 19 bases. CDR3 loop: CASSGPTSRWNTDTQYF. DNA of the CDR3: TGTGCCAGCAGTGGCCCGACTAGTCGGTGGAACACAGATACGCAGTATTTT.

This chain links TRBV6-5 with TRBJ2-3; a possible D gene is TRBD2 (6 bases). CDR1 and CDR2 from the germline V gene are MNHEY and SVGAGI. This CDR3 region has 15 residues. The V end lost 2 bases, the J end lost 5 bases, and 14 bases lay between the germline ends. The CDR3, as DNA: TGTGCCAGCAGTTACGGAGGGCAGGGAGGAGATACGCAGTATTTT. Translated: CASSYGGQGGDTQYF.

The chain links TRBV7-2 to TRBJ2-7, with 9 nucleotides matching TRBD1. V lost 4 bases to trimming and J lost 0 bases; unmatched junction nucleotides: 16. Germline values: CDR1 SGHTA, CDR2 FQGNSA. The CDR3 is made up of 19 amino acids. The CDR3 nucleotides read TGTGCCAGCAGCTCCCTGGGACAGGGTGGTCTATCTCGCTCCTACGAGCAGTACTTC. It encodes CASSSLGQGGLSRSYEQYF.

The V gene is TRBV7-2, the J gene TRBJ2-5, with TRBD2 matching 8 bases. Trimming cost V 1 base and J 5 bases; bases outside gene matches: 12. The CDR3 contains 17 residues. CDR1 is SGHTA and CDR2 is FQGNSA in the germline V gene. This CDR3 is CASSLVGTRGGGETQYF. As DNA, the CDR3 is TGTGCCAGCAGCTTAGTTGGGACGAGGGGCGGGGGGGAGACCCAGTACTTC.

The chain recombines TRBV28 with TRBJ1-5; D ambiguous. Trimming removed 2 bases from V and 7 bases from J, with 12 bases in between. This CDR3 is 14 amino acids long. Germline V gene sequence: CDR1 MDHEN, CDR2 SYDVKM. This CDR3 is CASSLSPGIQPQHF. The CDR3 bases are TGTGCCAGCAGTTTAAGTCCAGGCATCCAGCCCCAGCATTTT.

The genes are TRBV7-3 and TRBJ1-1; D is unclear. The CDR3 has 14 amino acids. The V end lost 0 bases, the J end lost 5 bases, and 10 bases lay between the germline ends. Germline-derived CDR1 and CDR2 are SGHTA and FQGTGA. The CDR3 region has the DNA TGTGCCAGCAGCTTAACTGGGCCACAGACTGAAGCTTTCTTT. The encoded protein is CASSLTGPQTEAFF.

The chain joins TRBV30 to TRBJ2-2, with 8 bases lining up with TRBD1. CDR3 size: 15 residues. Germline V gene lookup returns CDR1 GTSNPN and CDR2 SVGIG (reference sequence). Unmatched junction bases numbered 7, after V lost 2 bases and J lost 5 bases. CDR3 DNA sequence: TGTGCCTGGAGTTTCCGGACAGGGCTGACCGGGGAGCTGTTTTTT. It encodes CAWSFRTGLTGELFF.

The chain combines TRBV18 with TRBJ2-7; 13 nucleotides match TRBD2. There are 18 residues in the CDR3. Germline loops: CDR1 KGHSH, CDR2 LQKENI. The V segment lost 4 bases and the J segment 4 bases; nucleotides outside the gene matches: 13. The DNA for the CDR3 is TGTGCCAGCTCACTTCGTACTAGCGGGAGGGCCGTACATTACGAGCAGTACTTC. It yields the protein CASSLRTSGRAVHYEQYF.

As to this clone: One end of the junction is discordant with germline, which a read error may explain. The rearrangement uses TRBV4-2 and TRBJ2-1; 7 bases are shared with TRBD2. The CDR3 contains 17 residues. Per germline, CDR1 LGHNA and CDR2 YNFKEQ. CDR3 residues: CASSLGVAGGSYNGQFF. CDR3 DNA: TGTGCCAGCAGCCTGGGGGTAGCGGGCGGATCCTACAATGGGCAGTTCTTC.

The gene calls are TRBV6-1 and TRBJ2-1; D is uncertain. CDR3 size: 12 residues. V was clipped by 7 bases and J by 7 bases, with 11 bases between them. Germline loops: CDR1 MNHNS, CDR2 SASEGT. This CDR3 is CASTLLVNEQFF. CDR3 coding DNA: TGTGCCAGCACCTTACTTGTGAATGAGCAGTTCTTC.

This chain joins TRBV19 and TRBJ2-6, with TRBD1 as a possible D gene (6 bases). The germline CDR1 and CDR2 sequences are LNHDA and SQIVND (reference sequence). Trimming removed 7 bases at V and 0 bases at J, with 13 bases between. This CDR3 has 16 residues. The CDR3 nucleotides are TGTGCCAGTACCGAAGGACAGTACTCTGGGGCCAACGTCCTGACTTTC. This translates into CASTEGQYSGANVLTF.

The genes are TRBV6-1 and TRBJ2-7; D might be TRBD1 (5 bases). Trimming removed 10 bases at V and 4 bases at J, with 14 bases between. CDR1 MNHNS and CDR2 SASEGT come from the germline V gene. This CDR3 contains 12 residues. The CDR3 reads CATRQYRYEQYF. In nucleotides, the CDR3 is TGTGCCACCAGACAGTACCGATACGAGCAGTACTTC.

The chain's CDR3 is CASSVEAGDRGNTIYF. The CDR3 nucleotides are TGTGCCAGCAGCGTAGAGGCAGGTGATCGTGGAAACACCATATATTTT. V is TRBV9 and J is TRBJ1-3; D gene unclear. The germline V and J ends were trimmed by 0 bases and 3 bases, with 13 bases remaining between them. The CDR3 contains 16 residues. Germline V gives CDR1 SGDLS, CDR2 YYNGEE.

This chain uses TRBV23-1 with TRBJ1-2, with 7 bases identical to TRBD1. TRBV23-1 is classed as an ORF, of uncertain function. CDR3 length: 11 amino acids. Trimming removed 6 bases from V and 7 bases from J; junction bases left unmatched: 2. CDR3 region: CASSRGSGYTF. DNA of the CDR3: TGCGCCAGCAGCAGGGGGTCTGGCTACACCTTC.

This sequence joins TRBV10-3 and TRBJ1-1; TRBD1 matches at 7 bases. The CDR3 contains 15 residues. J was trimmed by 3 bases and V by 4 bases; bases with no gene match: 8. Germline CDR1 reads ENHRY; CDR2 reads SYGVKD. The DNA for the CDR3 is TGTGCCATCAGTGGACAGGGCGTCTGGGACACTGAAGCTTTCTTT. Translated, it gives CAISGQGVWDTEAFF.

J is TRBJ1-5 and V is TRBV29-1; D not certain. The CDR3 is made up of 15 amino acids. The germline gives CDR1 SQVTM, CDR2 ANQGSEA. V dropped 4 bases and J dropped 2 bases, with 15 bases sitting between them. The DNA of the CDR3 is TGCAGCGTTGCCGATGGCCTTCTCGGCAATCAGCCCCAGCATTTT. Residues: CSVADGLLGNQPQHF.

This chain connects TRBV25-1 to TRBJ2-5; TRBD2 is a possible D gene (5 bases). V was trimmed by 3 bases and J by 5 bases, leaving 10 bases between them. The germline V gene encodes CDR1 MGHDK and CDR2 SYGVNS. The CDR3 runs 13 residues. This CDR3 is CASSEGSRETQYF. CDR3 nucleotides: TGTGCCAGCAGTGAGGGGAGCCGGGAGACCCAGTACTTC.